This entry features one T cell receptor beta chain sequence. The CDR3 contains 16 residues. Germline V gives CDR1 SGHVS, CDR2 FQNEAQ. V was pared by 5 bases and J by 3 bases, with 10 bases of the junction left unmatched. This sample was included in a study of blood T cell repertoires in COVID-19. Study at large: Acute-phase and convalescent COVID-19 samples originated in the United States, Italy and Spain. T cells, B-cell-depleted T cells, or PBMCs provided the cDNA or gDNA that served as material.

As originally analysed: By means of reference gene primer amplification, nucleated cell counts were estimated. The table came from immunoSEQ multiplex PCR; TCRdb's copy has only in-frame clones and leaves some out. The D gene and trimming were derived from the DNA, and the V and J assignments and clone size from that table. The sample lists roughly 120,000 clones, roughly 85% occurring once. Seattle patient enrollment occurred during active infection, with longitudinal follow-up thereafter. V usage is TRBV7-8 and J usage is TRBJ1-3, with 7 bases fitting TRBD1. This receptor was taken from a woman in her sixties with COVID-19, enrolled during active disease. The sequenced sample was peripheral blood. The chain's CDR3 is CASSPGQALFGNTIYF. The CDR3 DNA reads TGTGCCAGCAGCCCAGGACAGGCCCTCTTTGGAAACACCATATATTTT.